Below are 29 T cell receptor beta chains sequenced from a single sample in a study of blood T cells in healthy people across ages. Combining a sample-barcoded 5' primer with a J-beta primer mix, a second PCR ran for 7 to 11 cycles. A single record per CDR3 protein comes from TCRdb applying MiXCR to the 5' RACE reads. Among about 930,000 distinct CDR3 sequences, under 35% were seen once, and the ten largest hold roughly a tenth. These data were also filed under a second study, of T cells of mothers and their children.

Sequenced material: blood. The source of these receptors is a woman aged 40 to 49 in good health.

This clonotype was seen ten or more times. The chain links TRBV7-2 to TRBJ2-3; tentative D call: TRBD2 (6 bases). The V and J ends lost 7 bases and 4 bases respectively, with 18 bases between them. Germline V gene lookup returns CDR1 SGHTA and CDR2 FQGNSA. This CDR3 region has 15 residues. CDR3 residues: CASTRAGPKADTQYF. As DNA, the CDR3 is TGTGCCAGCACAAGAGCGGGTCCGAAGGCAGATACGCAGTATTTT.

The chain employs TRBV7-2 and TRBJ1-5; weak D call: TRBD1 (5 bases). V was clipped by 1 base and J by 6 bases, with 22 bases between them. This CDR3 is built from 18 residues. Looked up from germline, CDR1 is SGHTA and CDR2 is FQGNSA. In nucleotides, the CDR3 is TGTGCCAGCAGCTTAGGGGGTAGGCAGTCGACGGGGGGTCAGCCCCAGCATTTT. The encoded protein is CASSLGGRQSTGGQPQHF.

This CDR3 reads CAVRLGGYNEQFF. The CDR3 coding sequence is TGTGCCGTGAGACTAGGGGGGTACAATGAGCAGTTCTTC. The genes are TRBV6-1 and TRBJ2-1, with D perhaps being TRBD1 or TRBD2 (6 bases each). The V gene's germline CDR1 is MNHNS and CDR2 SASEGT. The CDR3 length is 13 residues. Between the trimmed V and J ends, which lost 11 bases and 4 bases, there was a span of 15 bases.

The table lists this clonotype with many counts. This rearrangement joins TRBV28 to TRBJ1-1; D is ambiguous. The germline V gene encodes CDR1 MDHEN and CDR2 SYDVKM. The ends were cut back, 8 bases at V and 1 base at J, with 11 bases in the middle. There are 13 residues in the CDR3. Here the CDR3 DNA reads TGTGCCAGCTTCATCCAGGAGAACACTGAAGCTTTCTTT. Protein product: CASFIQENTEAFF. Together with reference TRBV28 and TRBJ1-1, the CDR3 gives the full variable domain: DVKVTQSSRYLVKRTGEKVFLECVQDMDHENMFWYRQDPGLGLRLIYFSYDVKMKEKGDIPEGYSVSREKKERFSLILESASTNQTSMYLCASFIQENTEAFFGQGTRLTVV.

The V and J genes are TRBV12-5 and TRBJ2-1; D uncertain. The ends were cut back, 4 bases at V and 13 bases at J, with 17 bases in the middle. The germline V gene encodes CDR1 LGHNT and CDR2 FRNRAP. CDR3 size: 13 residues. The CDR3 bases are TGTGCTAGTGGTTGGGTGGGCTCTTCCCAACAGTTCTTC. Protein sequence: CASGWVGSSQQFF. The full variable domain, rest sourced from reference TRBV12-5 and TRBJ2-1, is DARVTQTPRHKVTEMGQEVTMRCQPILGHNTVFWYRQTMMQGLELLAYFRNRAPLDDSGMPKDRFSAEMPDATLATLKIQPSEPRDSAVYFCASGWVGSSQQFFGPGTRLTVL.

This clonotype showed up just a few times. The chain recombines TRBV18 with TRBJ1-1; 7 nucleotides match TRBD1. The CDR3 is made up of 16 amino acids. Trimming removed 4 bases from V and 2 bases from J; junction bases left unmatched: 10. Germline V lookup: CDR1 KGHSH, CDR2 LQKENI. The CDR3 sequence is CASSLSLGQINTEAFF. CDR3 bases: TGTGCCAGCTCACTTAGCTTGGGACAGATTAACACTGAAGCTTTCTTT.

This clonotype was detected ten times or more. The V gene is TRBV29-1, the J gene TRBJ1-2, with D unresolved. Per germline, CDR1 SQVTM and CDR2 ANQGSEA. V dropped 7 bases and J dropped 1 base, with 16 bases sitting between them. CDR3 length equals 14 residues. CDR3 loop: CSATELRSNYGYTF. CDR3 coding DNA: TGCAGCGCTACCGAATTGCGGAGTAACTATGGCTACACCTTC. Based on the CDR3 plus reference TRBV29-1 and TRBJ1-2, the full variable domain is SAVISQKPSRDICQRGTSLTIQCQVDSQVTMMFWYRQQPGQSLTLIATANQGSEATYESGFVIDKFPISRPNLTFSTLTVSNMSPEDSSIYLCSATELRSNYGYTFGSGTRLTVV.

The rearrangement uses TRBV7-9 and TRBJ2-5, with 8 positions matching TRBD2. The germline gives CDR1 SEHNR, CDR2 FQNEAQ (reference sequence). The junction had 6 bases not matched to a gene; V was cut back by 5 bases and J by 7 bases. This CDR3 spans 13 amino acids. Here the CDR3 reads CASSLGTRGTQYF. CDR3 coding DNA: TGTGCCAGCAGCCTAGGGACTAGAGGGACCCAGTACTTC.

Ten or more counts support this clonotype. The chain joins TRBV12-3 or TRBV12-4 to TRBJ1-2; maybe TRBD1 (6 bases). This CDR3 has 13 residues. Between the trimmed V and J ends, which lost 2 bases and 6 bases, there was a span of 10 bases. DNA for the CDR3: TGTGCCAGCAGTTTAAGGCCAGGGGATGGCTACACCTTC. Protein sequence: CASSLRPGDGYTF.

This clonotype was seen only a few times. The junction differs from germline at one of its ends, possibly a read error. The chain carries TRBV7-7 and TRBJ2-6; weak D call: TRBD1 (5 bases). CDR1 and CDR2 (germline): SSHAT, FNYEAQ (reference sequence). The CDR3 length is 18 residues. The CDR3 DNA reads TGTGCTAGCAGCTTATCGGCAGGGCGCCACTCTGGGGCCAACGTCCCGACTTTC. As protein: CASSLSAGRHSGANVPTF.

This clonotype has a handful of counts. A much larger clone sits a single nucleotide away, making a read error possible. The V and J genes are TRBV4-1 and TRBJ2-5; TRBD1 matches at 7 bases. Near its end, the DNA agrees better with TRBJ2-7, so the J call may be wrong. This CDR3 region has 15 residues. Germline CDR1 reads MGHRA; CDR2 reads YSYEKL. The CDR3 spells CASSQAPGQNYEQYF. The CDR3 nucleotides read TGCGCCAGCAGCCAGGCTCCGGGACAGAACTACGAGCAGTACTTC.

This chain joins TRBV5-5 and TRBJ1-1; D remains ambiguous. The CDR3 has 14 residues. V dropped 3 bases and J dropped 4 bases, with 13 bases sitting between them. Germline V gives CDR1 SGHKS, CDR2 YYEKEE (reference sequence). As DNA, the CDR3 is TGTGCCAGCAGCTCCCGACCGCTGAGCACTGAAGCTTTCTTT. Protein: CASSSRPLSTEAFF.

This clonotype was picked up a small number of times. This chain uses TRBV6-5 with TRBJ2-5; D unclear. CDR1 MNHEY and CDR2 SVGAGI come from the germline V gene. The germline V and J ends were trimmed by 2 bases and 1 base, with 5 bases remaining between them. The CDR3 totals 13 residues. The CDR3 region has the DNA TGTGCCAGCAGTTACAACAGCCAAGAGACCCAGTACTTC. It is translated as CASSYNSQETQYF.

Of note for this clonotype: A much more abundant neighbour one base away suggests this may be a read error. The chain joins TRBV20-1 to TRBJ2-6; D may be TRBD1 (5 bases). The CDR3 is made up of 15 amino acids. Germline values: CDR1 DFQATT, CDR2 SNEGSKA (reference sequence). This CDR3 reads CSARDPISGANVRTF. Here the CDR3 DNA reads TGCAGTGCTAGAGATCCGATCTCTGGGGCCAACGTCCGGACTTTC.

The sample holds many counts of this clonotype. The CDR3 sequence: CAISGIRTDYEQYF. The CDR3 coding sequence is TGTGCCATCAGTGGGATACGGACAGACTACGAGCAGTACTTC. This chain joins TRBV10-3 and TRBJ2-7, with TRBD1 as a possible D gene (6 bases). Germline lookup yields CDR1 ENHRY and CDR2 SYGVKD. The CDR3 loop spans 14 amino acids. Trimming took 4 bases from V and 3 from J, leaving 13 bases between them.

This clonotype was detected ten times or more. The chain combines TRBV7-9 with TRBJ1-2, with no clear D. Trimming stripped 1 base from V and 0 bases from J, with 9 bases between. The CDR3 length is 15 residues. Germline V gene data show CDR1 as SEHNR and CDR2 as FQNEAQ (reference sequence). The CDR3 sequence is CASSLVGTANYGYTF. The CDR3 nucleotides are TGTGCCAGCAGCTTAGTCGGAACTGCTAACTATGGCTACACCTTC.

The genes are TRBV7-6 and TRBJ1-1; tentative D call: TRBD1 (5 bases). CDR3 size: 13 residues. Trimming pared 7 bases from V and 7 bases from J, leaving 16 bases between. CDR1 is SGHVS and CDR2 is FNYEAQ in the germline V gene. DNA for the CDR3: TGTGCCAGCAAATCGGGGCTAGGAGATGAAGCTTTCTTT. Translation: CASKSGLGDEAFF. The whole variable domain, filled in from reference TRBV7-6 and TRBJ1-1, reads GAGVSQSPRYKVTKRGQDVALRCDPISGHVSLYWYRQALGQGPEFLTYFNYEAQQDKSGLPNDRFSAERPEGSISTLTIQRTEQRDSAMYRCASKSGLGDEAFFGQGTRLTVV.

The sample holds a few counts of this clonotype. The chain recombines TRBV11-1 with TRBJ2-6; the D is unclear. Deletions cut 3 bases from V and 0 bases from J, with 6 bases between. Per the germline V gene, CDR1 is SGHAT and CDR2 is FQDESV (reference sequence). CDR3 length equals 15 residues. The CDR3 loop reads CASSFAPSGANVLTF. The CDR3 DNA reads as TGTGCCAGCAGCTTCGCGCCCTCTGGGGCCAACGTCCTGACTTTC.

A word on this clonotype: Its ends do not fully match the called genes, so a read error is possible. This chain connects TRBV5-4 to TRBJ2-6, with TRBD1 matching over 8 bases. In germline, CDR1 is SGHNT, CDR2 YYREEE (reference sequence). The CDR3 spans 17 residues. The CDR3 is CASSLNPTGAGANVRTF. CDR3 nucleotides: TGTGCCAGCAGTTTAAATCCGACAGGGGCTGGGGCCAACGTCCGGACTTTC. The full variable domain, with the rest looked up from reference TRBV5-4 and TRBJ2-6, is ETGVTQSPTHLIKTRGQQVTLRCSSQSGHNTVSWYQQALGQGPQFIFQYYREEENGRGNFPPRFSGLQFPNYSSELNVNALELDDSALYLCASSLNPTGAGANVRTFGAGSRLTVL.

This sequence joins TRBV9 and TRBJ1-1; 7 bases are shared with TRBD1. Losses at the gene ends were 6 bases for V and 0 bases for J; bases not matched to a gene: 8. The CDR3 has 15 amino acids. Per germline, CDR1 SGDLS and CDR2 YYNGEE. The CDR3 coding sequence is TGTGCCAGCAATACAGGGGACCCCATGAACACTGAAGCTTTCTTT. Translated, it gives CASNTGDPMNTEAFF.

This clonotype was observed a few times. One end of the junction fails to match germline, which may point to a read error. The rearrangement links TRBV10-3 to TRBJ2-5; D may be TRBD1 or TRBD2 (5 bases each). Germline-derived CDR1 and CDR2 are ENHRY and SYGVKD. The CDR3 is 14 amino acids. CDR3 bases: TGTGCTATCAGTGAGATGGGGGTCCGGGAGACCCAGTACTTC. Protein: CAISEMGVRETQYF.

Ten or more counts support this clonotype. The chain combines TRBV10-3 with TRBJ2-7; D is ambiguous. Germline V gene lookup returns CDR1 ENHRY and CDR2 SYGVKD. V was clipped by 0 bases and J by 5 bases, with 8 bases between them. CDR3 size: 13 residues. The CDR3 region is CAISESWQNEQYF. As DNA, the CDR3 is TGTGCCATCAGTGAGTCTTGGCAGAACGAGCAGTACTTC.

The chain uses TRBV4-3 and TRBJ2-1, with D perhaps TRBD2 (6 bases). This CDR3 is 15 amino acids long. Germline CDR1 reads LGHNA; CDR2 reads YSLEER. Between the trimmed V and J ends, which lost 1 base and 7 bases, there was a span of 14 bases. The CDR3 loop reads CASSQAPGLMNEQFF. In nucleotides, the CDR3 is TGCGCCAGCAGCCAAGCCCCGGGACTTATGAATGAGCAGTTCTTC.

This clonotype was seen at least ten times. The chain combines TRBV20-1 with TRBJ2-1; 8 nucleotides agree with TRBD2. V lost 1 base, J lost 1 base, and 3 bases stayed unmatched. The CDR3 sequence is 15 residues long. CDR1 and CDR2 from the germline V gene are DFQATT and SNEGSKA (reference sequence). CDR3 amino acids: CSARGSSGSYNEQFF. The CDR3 bases are TGCAGTGCTAGAGGATCTAGCGGGTCCTACAATGAGCAGTTCTTC.

V gene TRBV27 combines with J gene TRBJ1-1; the D gene is possibly TRBD1 (6 bases). The V and J ends lost 6 bases and 1 base respectively, with 18 bases between them. This CDR3 region has 16 residues. The germline V gene encodes CDR1 MNHEY and CDR2 SMNVEV (reference sequence). CDR3 sequence reads: CASRRLRGSANTEAFF. CDR3 DNA: TGTGCCAGCAGGCGACTCAGGGGTAGCGCGAACACTGAAGCTTTCTTT.

The V gene is TRBV5-1, the J gene TRBJ1-1, with a possible D match to TRBD1 (5 bases). The ends were cut back, 4 bases at V and 0 bases at J, with 19 bases in the middle. Germline CDR1 and CDR2: SGHRS and YFSETQ. The CDR3 spans 17 residues. CDR3 in amino acids: CASSHELYQGMNTEAFF. In DNA form, the CDR3 reads TGCGCCAGCAGCCACGAGTTATATCAGGGCATGAACACTGAAGCTTTCTTT.

This clonotype was counted only a few times. The J gene is TRBJ1-1, the V gene TRBV4-1; TRBD1 aligns across 8 bases. The CDR3 has 16 residues. Germline V gives CDR1 MGHRA, CDR2 YSYEKL. V lost 2 bases and J lost 1; bases outside the gene matches: 6. The CDR3 reads CASSQNSDRANTEAFF. CDR3 nucleotides: TGCGCCAGCAGCCAAAACTCGGACAGGGCGAACACTGAAGCTTTCTTT.

V is TRBV29-1 and J is TRBJ2-7; TRBD2 matches 7 bases. Losses at the gene ends were 6 bases for V and 2 bases for J; bases not matched to a gene: 4. This CDR3 comprises 12 residues. CDR1 is SQVTM and CDR2 is ANQGSEA in the germline V gene. The CDR3 DNA reads TGCAGCGTAGCGGGACGAACCTACGAGCAGTACTTC. Translating gives CSVAGRTYEQYF.

This clonotype showed up just a few times. The chain combines TRBV7-2 with TRBJ2-7; tentatively, D is TRBD1 (6 bases). The V gene lost 5 bases and the J gene lost 3 bases, with 17 bases spanning the gap. Per germline, CDR1 SGHTA and CDR2 FQGNSA. The CDR3 consists of 15 residues. This CDR3 is CASSLQGQGSYEQYF. CDR3 bases: TGTGCCAGCAGCCTCCAGGGACAAGGGAGCTACGAGCAGTACTTC.